These 28 T cell receptor beta chains share one sample of origin, sequenced in a study of blood T cell repertoires in COVID-19. Measured with immunoSEQ multiplex PCR; TCRdb has only the in-frame clones, and not every one. Here the sample spans approximately 310,000 clones, more than 70% being singletons. Sequencing was performed on peripheral blood. The receptors shown here come from a woman aged 50 to 60 who had recovered from COVID-19.

The rearrangement joins TRBV27 to TRBJ1-5; D is undetermined. Per germline, CDR1 MNHEY and CDR2 SMNVEV (reference sequence). The CDR3 is 14 residues long. With 3 bases removed from V and 6 bases from J, the gap between germline ends came to 12 bases. CDR3 nucleotide sequence: TGTGCCAGCAGTTTCGGCGGCGGTGCTCAGCCCCAGCATTTT. Its protein is CASSFGGGAQPQHF.

The chain is built from TRBV5-4 and TRBJ1-1; TRBD1 agrees at 7 bases. V lost 5 bases, J lost 1 base, and 2 bases stayed unmatched. This CDR3 comprises 13 residues. The germline V gene has CDR1 SGHNT and CDR2 YYREEE (reference sequence). CDR3 in DNA: TGTGCCAGCAGTCGGGACAGGAACACTGAAGCTTTCTTT. It translates to CASSRDRNTEAFF.

The rearrangement joins TRBV5-8 to TRBJ2-7, with D tentatively TRBD2 (6 bases). CDR1 is SGHTS, CDR2 YDEGEE, per germline. The CDR3 has 15 amino acids. Trimming cost V 4 bases and J 2 bases, with 16 bases left between them. CDR3 nucleotides: TGTGCCAGCAGCCACGACTTTAGCGGAACCTACGAGCAGTACTTC. As protein: CASSHDFSGTYEQYF.

CDR3 nucleotide sequence: TGTGCCAGCAGATTCGGGGGGCGGTTAGAAGCTTTCTTT. Translated: CASRFGGRLEAFF. The chain recombines TRBV28 with TRBJ1-1; tentative D call: TRBD1 (6 bases). CDR1 is MDHEN and CDR2 is SYDVKM in the germline V gene. Trimming took 6 bases from V and 8 from J, leaving 16 bases between them. This CDR3 spans 13 amino acids.

This clone turned up a few times. The rearrangement uses TRBV6-2 or TRBV6-3 and TRBJ2-1; 11 bases align to TRBD2. Germline V gene sequence: CDR1 MNHEY, CDR2 SVGEGT. J lost 3 bases, V lost 4 bases, and 8 bases had no gene match. This CDR3 has 17 residues. CDR3 in DNA: TGTGCCAGCAGTTCCGGACTAGCGGGTACTCTCTACAATGAGCAGTTCTTC. This encodes CASSSGLAGTLYNEQFF.

The V gene is TRBV19, the J gene TRBJ1-4; no clear D gene. The CDR3 is 13 residues long. Germline V gives CDR1 LNHDA, CDR2 SQIVND (reference sequence). V was clipped by 5 bases and J by 7 bases, with 11 bases between them. CDR3 sequence reads: CASSSYVLEKLFF. CDR3 in DNA: TGTGCCAGTAGTTCGTATGTTCTTGAAAAACTGTTTTTT.

The chain employs TRBV7-2 and TRBJ2-7, with a tentative D call TRBD2 (6 bases). Per the germline V gene, CDR1 is SGHTA and CDR2 is FQGNSA. The CDR3 extends over 18 amino acids. V was trimmed by 0 bases and J by 0 bases, leaving 18 bases between them. The CDR3 here is CASSLAQGDSTFSYEQYF. CDR3 bases: TGTGCCAGCAGCTTAGCGCAAGGGGACTCGACCTTCTCCTACGAGCAGTACTTC.

The chain carries TRBV18 and TRBJ2-1, with TRBD2 matching 8 bases. V lost 5 bases, J lost 7 bases, and 13 bases stayed unmatched. Germline values: CDR1 KGHSH, CDR2 LQKENI. The CDR3 loop spans 16 amino acids. The CDR3 DNA reads as TGTGCCAGCTCATCTTCGGGACTAGTAGATTGGAATGAGCAGTTCTTC. Protein product: CASSSSGLVDWNEQFF.

This clone has only a few counts. The chain links TRBV6-2 or TRBV6-3 to TRBJ1-1; tentatively, D is TRBD1 (6 bases). The CDR3 runs 19 residues. V dropped 5 bases and J dropped 4 bases, with 29 bases sitting between them. CDR1 MNHEY and CDR2 SVGEGT come from the germline V gene. The CDR3 sequence: CASSPQNLRHRDLGTEAFF. The CDR3 coding sequence is TGTGCCAGCAGTCCCCAAAATCTCCGGCACAGGGATTTAGGCACTGAAGCTTTCTTT.

This chain connects TRBV7-9 to TRBJ1-1; D is possibly TRBD1 (6 bases). CDR1 is SEHNR, CDR2 FQNEAQ, per germline (reference sequence). This CDR3 region has 14 residues. V lost 2 bases, J lost 1 base, and 8 bases lay in between. CDR3: CASSLPGQNTEAFF. CDR3 in DNA: TGTGCCAGCAGCTTACCGGGACAGAACACTGAAGCTTTCTTT.

The V call is TRBV27, the J call TRBJ1-6, with D maybe TRBD1 (5 bases). The V gene's germline CDR1 is MNHEY and CDR2 SMNVEV (reference sequence). The V end was cut by 2 bases, the J end by 3 bases, with 11 bases between. The CDR3 spans 16 residues. The CDR3 spells CASSLKRGGYNSPLHF. The CDR3 bases are TGTGCCAGCAGTTTAAAAAGGGGAGGCTATAATTCACCCCTCCACTTT.

This rearrangement joins TRBV7-3 to TRBJ2-7, with D tentatively TRBD1 (6 bases). Germline V lookup: CDR1 SGHTA, CDR2 FQGTGA. V lost 1 base and J 5 bases, leaving 12 bases between the germline ends. The CDR3 spans 14 residues. This CDR3 is CASSLNRASDEQYF. The CDR3 DNA reads TGTGCCAGCAGCTTAAACAGGGCCTCGGACGAGCAGTACTTC. The full variable domain, with the rest looked up from reference TRBV7-3 and TRBJ2-7, is GAGVSQTPSNKVTEKGKYVELRCDPISGHTALYWYRQSLGQGPEFLIYFQGTGAADDSGLPNDRFFAVRPEGSVSTLKIQRTERGDSAVYLCASSLNRASDEQYFGPGTRLTVT.

The chain links TRBV6-2 or TRBV6-3 to TRBJ2-4; 9 bases align to TRBD1. CDR1 and CDR2 (germline): MNHEY, SVGEGT. CDR3 length equals 17 residues. Trimming removed 5 bases from V and 0 bases from J; junction bases left unmatched: 8. The CDR3 sequence is CASSPWTGEAAKNIQYF. The DNA for the CDR3 is TGTGCCAGCAGTCCCTGGACAGGGGAGGCAGCCAAAAACATTCAGTACTTC.

V gene TRBV27 combines with J gene TRBJ2-7, with 13 nucleotides matching TRBD2. Unmatched junction bases numbered 9, after V lost 6 bases and J lost 7 bases. Per the germline V gene, CDR1 is MNHEY and CDR2 is SMNVEV (reference sequence). The CDR3 is 15 amino acids. This chain's CDR3 is CASSRGLAGVREQYF. CDR3 DNA: TGTGCCAGCAGCCGAGGACTAGCGGGGGTACGGGAGCAGTACTTC.

The chain recombines TRBV4-2 with TRBJ2-7, with TRBD2 matching over 9 bases. The CDR3 is made up of 14 amino acids. The V and J ends lost 4 bases and 7 bases, in that order; junction bases with no gene match: 8. The V gene's germline CDR1 is LGHNA and CDR2 YNFKEQ. The CDR3 protein is CASSPVAGVYEQYF. Here the CDR3 DNA reads TGTGCCAGCAGCCCAGTAGCGGGAGTATATGAGCAGTACTTC.

V usage is TRBV5-1 and J usage is TRBJ1-2; possible D gene TRBD1, 5 bases. CDR3 length: 15 residues. V was trimmed by 0 bases and J by 1 base, leaving 10 bases between them. Germline lookup yields CDR1 SGHRS and CDR2 YFSETQ. In nucleotides, the CDR3 is TGCGCCAGCAGCTTGGGACAGAACCTTAACTATGGCTACACCTTC. It is translated as CASSLGQNLNYGYTF.

This chain connects TRBV5-1 to TRBJ2-6; D perhaps matches TRBD1 (6 bases). Trimming removed 1 base at V and 0 bases at J, with 14 bases between. From germline, CDR1 is SGHRS and CDR2 YFSETQ. The CDR3 extends over 18 amino acids. The CDR3 here is CASSLFRGAVSGANVLTF. CDR3 DNA: TGCGCCAGCAGCTTGTTCAGGGGCGCGGTCTCTGGGGCCAACGTCCTGACTTTC.

This clone was seen only once. The V call is TRBV6-6, the J call TRBJ1-2; D might be TRBD1 (6 bases). Per germline, CDR1 MNHNY and CDR2 SVGAGI (reference sequence). This CDR3 has 12 residues. V shed 8 bases and J shed 4 bases, with 11 bases lying between them. The DNA of the CDR3 is TGTGCCAGCGATGGGGGCGGCTATGGCTACACCTTC. Translated, it gives CASDGGGYGYTF.

This chain uses TRBV28 with TRBJ2-1; 10 bases map to TRBD1. Germline values: CDR1 MDHEN, CDR2 SYDVKM. The CDR3 totals 15 residues. Unmatched junction bases numbered 5, after V lost 5 bases and J lost 4 bases. CDR3 sequence reads: CASSLPGQGYNEQFF. The CDR3 DNA reads TGTGCCAGCAGTCTACCGGGACAGGGGTACAATGAGCAGTTCTTC.

The chain uses TRBV5-1 and TRBJ1-4; 7 bases map to TRBD1. The length of the CDR3 is 14 residues. The germline V gene encodes CDR1 SGHRS and CDR2 YFSETQ. With V trimmed by 5 bases and J by 0 bases, 1 base remained unmatched. In DNA, the CDR3 is TGCGCCAGCAGAGGGACAGCAACTAATGAAAAACTGTTTTTT. This translates into CASRGTATNEKLFF.

This clone was detected a few times. The chain carries TRBV10-1 and TRBJ1-1; D remains unclear. The V end lost 4 bases, the J end lost 6 bases, and 18 bases lay between the germline ends. CDR3 length: 15 amino acids. Germline V gives CDR1 WNHNN, CDR2 SYGVQD (reference sequence). CDR3 DNA: TGCGCCAGCAGTGGATCTCGAGGGAGCTCCGCTGAAGCTTTCTTT. Translation gives CASSGSRGSSAEAFF.

The J gene is TRBJ2-1, the V gene TRBV11-2, with TRBD1 identical over 9 bases. The CDR3 runs 15 residues. V lost 5 bases, J lost 5 bases, and 7 bases stayed unmatched. The germline V gene encodes CDR1 SGHAT and CDR2 FQNNGV. The CDR3 bases are TGTGCCAGCAGCCCGGGGTGGACAGGGGACAATGAGCAGTTCTTC. Translating gives CASSPGWTGDNEQFF.

The chain combines TRBV6-6 with TRBJ1-1; the match to TRBD1 covers 10 bases. Germline V CDR1 and CDR2: MNHNY, SVGAGI (reference sequence). The trim removed 5 bases at V and 4 bases at J, leaving 4 bases unmatched. This CDR3 is 14 amino acids long. The CDR3 DNA reads TGTGCCAGCAGTCGCGGGACAGGGGTCACTGAAGCTTTCTTT. This sequence encodes CASSRGTGVTEAFF.

This chain uses TRBV9 with TRBJ2-2; D possibly corresponds to TRBD2 (6 bases). The CDR3 sequence is 16 residues long. Trimming removed 4 bases from V and 4 bases from J, with 17 bases in between. Germline loops: CDR1 SGDLS, CDR2 YYNGEE. The CDR3 DNA reads TGTGCCAGCAGCACCCGCATGGACGGGGGCACCGGGGAGCTGTTTTTT. Protein product: CASSTRMDGGTGELFF.

J is TRBJ2-1 and V is TRBV6-5; D remains ambiguous. V was shortened by 6 bases and J by 7 bases, with 19 bases between the two germline ends. This CDR3 has 15 residues. CDR1 MNHEY and CDR2 SVGAGI come from the germline V gene. In DNA, the CDR3 is TGTGCCAGCAGGGCCGTGCCCTTCGGGTCGAATGAGCAGTTCTTC. This sequence encodes CASRAVPFGSNEQFF.

This clone was seen a handful of times. The chain recombines TRBV7-9 with TRBJ1-1; 8 nucleotides agree with TRBD1. The CDR3 length is 15 residues. Germline CDR1 and CDR2: SEHNR and FQNEAQ (reference sequence). Trimming removed 3 bases from V and 4 bases from J; junction bases left unmatched: 7. The DNA of the CDR3 is TGTGCCAGCAGCTTCGGGACAGGACGGAGCACTGAAGCTTTCTTT. Its translation: CASSFGTGRSTEAFF.

The chain uses TRBV7-3 and TRBJ2-1, with TRBD2 identical over 11 bases. The V gene's germline CDR1 is SGHTA and CDR2 FQGTGA. V dropped 5 bases and J dropped 9; count of bases not matched to a gene: 9. The CDR3 runs to 15 residues. For the CDR3, the DNA is TGTGCCAGCAGCCCAACCGGGACTAGCGGACTTGAGCAGTTCTTC. Its translation: CASSPTGTSGLEQFF. Full variable domain (remainder filled in from reference TRBV7-3 and TRBJ2-1): GAGVSQTPSNKVTEKGKYVELRCDPISGHTALYWYRQSLGQGPEFLIYFQGTGAADDSGLPNDRFFAVRPEGSVSTLKIQRTERGDSAVYLCASSPTGTSGLEQFFGPGTRLTVL.

The V gene is TRBV4-1, the J gene TRBJ1-1; TRBD1 matches 7 bases. The CDR3 is 17 amino acids. V shed 4 bases and J 0 bases; nucleotides not matched to a gene: 11. Germline V gene sequence: CDR1 MGHRA, CDR2 YSYEKL. As DNA, the CDR3 is TGCGCCAGCAGCCCCCGACAGGGATCGAGGATGAACACTGAAGCTTTCTTT. As protein: CASSPRQGSRMNTEAFF.